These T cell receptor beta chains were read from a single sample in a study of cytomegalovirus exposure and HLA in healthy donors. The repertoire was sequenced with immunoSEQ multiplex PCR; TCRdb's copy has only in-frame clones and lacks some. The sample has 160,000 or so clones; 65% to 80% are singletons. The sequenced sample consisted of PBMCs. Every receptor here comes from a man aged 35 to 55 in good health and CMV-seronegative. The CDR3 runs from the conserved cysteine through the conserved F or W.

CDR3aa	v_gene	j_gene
CASSPITLALGTGGVYTEAFF	TRBV18	TRBJ1-1
CASSLGLRGGDQETQYF	TRBV7-7	TRBJ2-5
CASSETGTSYSGANVLTF	TRBV10-2	TRBJ2-6
CASSQEASGPPHRQFF	TRBV4-3	TRBJ2-1
CASSLTVGTRDEQYF	TRBV5-1	TRBJ2-7
CASRALARTDTQYF	TRBV27	TRBJ2-3
CASSAGLAGYEQYF	TRBV9	TRBJ2-7
CASSEGTGWTGELFF	TRBV25-1	TRBJ2-2
CASSGATGGRGANGLTF	TRBV2	TRBJ2-6
CASSRLEDYEQYF	TRBV7-6	TRBJ2-7
CASSLRQRAGGYTF	TRBV7-2	TRBJ1-2
CASSPGNSEQFF	TRBV27	TRBJ2-1
CASSILPGATNEKLFF	TRBV5-1	TRBJ1-4
CASSPRDRNFNEQFF	TRBV19	TRBJ2-1
CASADRKVTDTQYF	TRBV6-1	TRBJ2-3
CASSLGLAFTGELFF	TRBV7-2	TRBJ2-2
CASRTGGRQGTQYF	TRBV19	TRBJ2-5
CASKGTGGLEQYF	TRBV6-1	NA
CASSPLLAGVETQYF	TRBV28	TRBJ2-5
CASSLDRGDGYTF	TRBV11-2	TRBJ1-2
CASTRLAGGFVETQYF	TRBV5-6	TRBJ2-5
CAWGTGIIYEQYF	TRBV30	TRBJ2-7
CASSLRLAHSTDTQYF	TRBV5-1	TRBJ2-3
CSVEVGQLKNEKLFF	TRBV29-1	TRBJ1-4
CASSQFDREGTGELFF	TRBV23-1	TRBJ2-2
CASKNRDRVNYGYTF	TRBV2	TRBJ1-2
CSVRGSGISTDTQYF	TRBV29-1	TRBJ2-3
CSGLRGRLGGYTF	TRBV29-1	TRBJ1-2
CASSFDKASTDTQYF	TRBV5-1	TRBJ2-3
CASSQRVSSYNEQFF	TRBV11-2	TRBJ2-1
CASSARGSYEQYF	TRBV5-1	TRBJ2-7
CASRGQVTDTQYF	TRBV6-1	TRBJ2-3
CASSLEKAGHNEQFF	TRBV7-8	TRBJ2-1
CASSPQSNYGYTF	TRBV7-8	TRBJ1-2
CASSREETQYF	TRBV7-2	TRBJ2-5
CASKIRSNEKLFF	TRBV6-1	TRBJ1-4
CASSFGDSGFNEQFF	TRBV11-2	TRBJ2-1
CASSQSGTGGSHGYTF	TRBV4-2	TRBJ1-2
CASTPGGRIGRSAFF	TRBV25-1	TRBJ2-1
CASSLTGNTEAFF	TRBV5-1	TRBJ1-1
CASSMGTEPFSYEQYF	TRBV23-1	TRBJ2-7
CASSTTGSGGAKNIQYF	TRBV19	TRBJ2-4
CASSSPSGRAKDTQYF	TRBV5-1	TRBJ2-3
CASSRQGTGANVLTF	TRBV5-6	TRBJ2-6
CASSLTGTSGAYEQYF	TRBV5-1	NA
CATSLLGGRNQPQHF	TRBV19	TRBJ1-5
CASSSLAGGNTGELFF	TRBV13	TRBJ2-2
CASSVLTGTGGETQYF	TRBV19	TRBJ2-5
CASSSGSTVYGYTF	TRBV27	TRBJ1-2